The source of this T cell receptor (beta chain) is a study of T cell repertoires in cytomegalovirus infection. Study-wide findings and caveats: Ex vivo, HLA-C-restricted CMV-specific TCR beta clonotypes prevailed over the rest of the response.

This clonotype has only a few counts. Its antigen is as yet unknown. MiXCR was run by TCRdb on the reads, yielding one entry per CDR3 protein. The table lists around 58,000 distinct CDR3 sequences, around 20% of them singletons, with 60% to 75% in the top ten. The TCR originated in a human donor in good health (CMV status not recorded). Some clones in this sample may be carry-over from other donors' samples. Sequencing used CD8+ T cells from cultured PBMCs, obtained from culture after CMV antigen stimulation.

For the CDR3, the DNA is TGCGCCAGCAGCCAAGTGGTAGGGGCGAACACTGAAGCTTTCTTT. Its protein product is CASSQVVGANTEAFF. This chain uses TRBV4-1 with TRBJ1-1; D might be TRBD1 (5 bases). This CDR3 is built from 15 residues. Germline V gene sequence: CDR1 MGHRA, CDR2 YSYEKL. With 1 base removed from V and 1 base from J, the gap between germline ends came to 10 bases.